This TCR beta chain was observed in a study of blood T cell repertoires in COVID-19. Study in general: The samples span acute and convalescent COVID-19 from the United States, Italy and Spain.

Sequencing was performed with immunoSEQ multiplex PCR; in TCRdb, only in-frame clones are kept and a portion is missing. The sample consists of just over 250,000 clones, 88% of them appearing once. CDR1 is SGHVS and CDR2 is FQNEAQ in the germline V gene. CDR3 length: 18 residues. V shed 5 bases and J 2 bases; nucleotides not matched to a gene: 13. Sequencing used peripheral blood. This receptor was identified in a man aged 55 to 70 who had recovered from COVID-19. The chain joins TRBV7-8 to TRBJ1-2, with 11 bases matching TRBD1. CDR3 nucleotides: TGTGCCAGCAGCAGAAGTTACCGGGACAGGGGGGCCAACTATGGCTACACCTTC. It translates to CASSRSYRDRGANYGYTF.